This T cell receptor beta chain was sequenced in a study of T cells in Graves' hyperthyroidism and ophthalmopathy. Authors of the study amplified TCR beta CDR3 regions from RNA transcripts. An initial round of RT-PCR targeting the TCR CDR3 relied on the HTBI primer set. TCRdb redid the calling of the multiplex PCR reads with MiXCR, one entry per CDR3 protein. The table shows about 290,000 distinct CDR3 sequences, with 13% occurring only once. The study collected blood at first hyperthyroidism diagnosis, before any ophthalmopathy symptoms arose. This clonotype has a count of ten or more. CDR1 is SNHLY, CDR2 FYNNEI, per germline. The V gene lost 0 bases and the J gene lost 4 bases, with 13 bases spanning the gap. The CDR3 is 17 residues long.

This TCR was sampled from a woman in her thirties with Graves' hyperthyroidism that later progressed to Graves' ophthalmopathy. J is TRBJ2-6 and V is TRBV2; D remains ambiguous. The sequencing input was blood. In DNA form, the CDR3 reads TGTGCCAGCAGTGAAGCGCCAGCCTCGGTCGGGGCCAACGTCCTGACTTTC. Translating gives CASSEAPASVGANVLTF.